A selection of T cell receptor beta chains follows, all from one sample in a study of T cell responses to AZD1222 COVID-19 vaccine. The table came from immunoSEQ multiplex PCR; TCRdb's copy has only in-frame clones and leaves some out. The sample gives around 100,000 clones, over 75% of which show up once; 4% to 5% is in the top ten. The input for sequencing was peripheral blood, taken on day 0 of MenACWY control vaccination. The receptors shown here come from an adult in good health. Each CDR3 is given with its conserved first and last residue. The order of the fields is V gene, clone size, J gene, D gene, CDR3 DNA, CDR3 protein. D genes are given only for firm matches. Expanded clones are given a class, and other clones once, few, many or no size at all.

v_gene: TRBV4-1; abundance: NA; j_gene: TRBJ1-3; d_gene: TRBD1; CDR3nt: TGCGCCAGCAGCCCCTGGACAGGGGAGAACACCATATATTTT; CDR3aa: CASSPWTGENTIYF
v_gene: TRBV6-2/TRBV6-3; abundance: NA; j_gene: TRBJ2-1; d_gene: NA; CDR3nt: TGTGCCAGCAGCCCAGGGCCGAGCTCCTACAATGAGCAGTTCTTC; CDR3aa: CASSPGPSSYNEQFF
v_gene: TRBV4-1; abundance: NA; j_gene: TRBJ2-1; d_gene: NA; CDR3nt: TGCGCCAGCAGCCAAGGATTTAGTGAGCAGTTCTTC; CDR3aa: CASSQGFSEQFF
v_gene: TRBV18; abundance: NA; j_gene: TRBJ1-6; d_gene: NA; CDR3nt: TGTGCCAGCTCACCTGCCGGCCCGGGCACCAATTCACCCCTCCACTTT; CDR3aa: CASSPAGPGTNSPLHF
v_gene: TRBV9; abundance: NA; j_gene: TRBJ1-3; d_gene: NA; CDR3nt: TGTGCCAGCAGCGTAGGTCGGGGCTCTGGAAACACCATATATTTT; CDR3aa: CASSVGRGSGNTIYF
v_gene: TRBV7-2; abundance: NA; j_gene: TRBJ1-1; d_gene: NA; CDR3nt: TGTGCCAGCAGCTTAGAGGGGGGCACTGAAGCTTTCTTT; CDR3aa: CASSLEGGTEAFF
v_gene: TRBV5-4; abundance: NA; j_gene: TRBJ1-4; d_gene: TRBD1; CDR3nt: TGTGCCAGCAGCTTACCGGGACAGATTAATGAAAAACTGTTTTTT; CDR3aa: CASSLPGQINEKLFF
v_gene: TRBV4-1; abundance: NA; j_gene: TRBJ1-5; d_gene: TRBD1; CDR3nt: TGCGCCAGCAGCCAGGAGGGACAGGAGTTTCAGCCCCAGCATTTT; CDR3aa: CASSQEGQEFQPQHF
v_gene: TRBV3-1/TRBV3-2; abundance: NA; j_gene: TRBJ1-1; d_gene: NA; CDR3nt: TGTGCCAGCAGCCGAAGCCTGTACACTGAAGCTTTCTTT; CDR3aa: CASSRSLYTEAFF
v_gene: TRBV6-5; abundance: NA; j_gene: TRBJ1-2; d_gene: NA; CDR3nt: TGTGCCAGCAGTTACTCAGGGTTGTTCGACTATGGCTACACCTTC; CDR3aa: CASSYSGLFDYGYTF
v_gene: TRBV28; abundance: NA; j_gene: TRBJ2-1; d_gene: TRBD2; CDR3nt: TGTGCCAGCAGTTGGCTAGCGGGAGGAGGCGACAATGAGCAGTTCTTC; CDR3aa: CASSWLAGGGDNEQFF
v_gene: TRBV5-4; abundance: NA; j_gene: TRBJ2-3; d_gene: TRBD2; CDR3nt: TGTGCCAGCAGCTTGAAACTAGCGGGGGGGCATATAGATACGCAGTATTTT; CDR3aa: CASSLKLAGGHIDTQYF
v_gene: TRBV7-9; abundance: once; j_gene: TRBJ2-3; d_gene: NA; CDR3nt: TGTGCCAGCAGCCGCGGGGGGCAGGGGGCAGATACGCAGTATTTT; CDR3aa: CASSRGGQGADTQYF
v_gene: TRBV5-1; abundance: few; j_gene: TRBJ2-5; d_gene: TRBD1; CDR3nt: TGCGCCAGCAGCGAGGACAGGGTTGAGACCCAGTACTTC; CDR3aa: CASSEDRVETQYF
v_gene: TRBV5-1; abundance: once; j_gene: TRBJ2-1; d_gene: NA; CDR3nt: TGCGCCAGCAGCTTGGGGGACTCCCACAATGAGCAGTTCTTC; CDR3aa: CASSLGDSHNEQFF
v_gene: TRBV5-5; abundance: NA; j_gene: TRBJ1-1; d_gene: NA; CDR3nt: TGTGCCAGCAGCCACCGGGCCGGTTTACTCCATACGCCGAACACTGAAGCTTTCTTT; CDR3aa: CASSHRAGLLHTPNTEAFF
v_gene: TRBV3-1/TRBV3-2; abundance: NA; j_gene: TRBJ2-7; d_gene: NA; CDR3nt: TGTGCCAGCAGCCAGTTTCTACAAGATGAGCAGTACTTC; CDR3aa: CASSQFLQDEQYF
v_gene: TRBV6-5; abundance: NA; j_gene: TRBJ1-4; d_gene: TRBD1; CDR3nt: TGTGCCAGCAGTTACTCAACAGGGGCTGGGGATGAAAAACTGTTTTTT; CDR3aa: CASSYSTGAGDEKLFF
v_gene: TRBV11-2; abundance: NA; j_gene: TRBJ2-5; d_gene: NA; CDR3nt: TGTGCCAGCAGCTTAGGCTTGGCCCAAGAGACCCAGTACTTC; CDR3aa: CASSLGLAQETQYF
v_gene: TRBV18; abundance: NA; j_gene: TRBJ1-1; d_gene: NA; CDR3nt: TGTGCCAGCTCACCACCCCGGGGAGGTTCGGCTGAAGCTTTCTTT; CDR3aa: CASSPPRGGSAEAFF
v_gene: TRBV2; abundance: NA; j_gene: TRBJ2-3; d_gene: TRBD2; CDR3nt: TGTGCCAGCAGTGAAGCGCGGACTAGCGCGCAGTATTTT; CDR3aa: CASSEARTSAQYF
v_gene: TRBV6-1; abundance: NA; j_gene: TRBJ1-2; d_gene: NA; CDR3nt: TGTGCCAGCAGTTCTGATCCCTTCCTCGGCTACACCTTC; CDR3aa: CASSSDPFLGYTF
v_gene: TRBV29-1; abundance: NA; j_gene: TRBJ1-1; d_gene: TRBD1; CDR3nt: TGCAGCGGGCGACGACAGGGGGTGAAAACTGAAGCTTTCTTT; CDR3aa: CSGRRQGVKTEAFF
v_gene: TRBV19; abundance: once; j_gene: TRBJ1-5; d_gene: NA; CDR3nt: TGTGCCAGTACCACAGGGATGAGGACTAGGGGCAATCAGCCCCAGCATTTT; CDR3aa: CASTTGMRTRGNQPQHF
v_gene: TRBV7-2; abundance: NA; j_gene: TRBJ1-1; d_gene: NA; CDR3nt: TGTGCCAGCAGCTTCGAGGGGCGAGAGGCTTTCTTT; CDR3aa: CASSFEGREAFF
v_gene: TRBV14; abundance: NA; j_gene: TRBJ2-7; d_gene: NA; CDR3nt: TGTGCCAGCAGCCAAAGTGTCTCCTACGAGCAGTACTTC; CDR3aa: CASSQSVSYEQYF
v_gene: TRBV7-7; abundance: NA; j_gene: TRBJ2-5; d_gene: TRBD1; CDR3nt: TGTGCCAGCAGCTTGACAGGGGGCGGCCAAGAGACCCAGTACTTC; CDR3aa: CASSLTGGGQETQYF
v_gene: TRBV13; abundance: NA; j_gene: TRBJ2-1; d_gene: NA; CDR3nt: TGTGCCAGCAGCTTAGTGGCGGAGTACAATGAGCAGTTCTTC; CDR3aa: CASSLVAEYNEQFF
v_gene: TRBV28; abundance: NA; j_gene: TRBJ1-3; d_gene: NA; CDR3nt: TGTGCCAGCAGCTCCGGCAGTGCAGGCAACACCATATATTTT; CDR3aa: CASSSGSAGNTIYF
v_gene: TRBV5-1; abundance: NA; j_gene: TRBJ2-3; d_gene: NA; CDR3nt: TGCGCCAGCAGCTTGGTACAGTTCACAGATACGCAGTATTTT; CDR3aa: CASSLVQFTDTQYF
v_gene: TRBV28; abundance: NA; j_gene: TRBJ2-1; d_gene: NA; CDR3nt: TGTGCCAGCACCGACCAACTCCCGCAGAGATTCTTC; CDR3aa: CASTDQLPQRFF
v_gene: TRBV5-1; abundance: NA; j_gene: TRBJ1-3; d_gene: NA; CDR3nt: TGCGCCAGCAGCTTGGGGTCCAGAGGCGCTGGAAACACCATATATTTT; CDR3aa: CASSLGSRGAGNTIYF
v_gene: TRBV6-6; abundance: NA; j_gene: TRBJ1-1; d_gene: NA; CDR3nt: TGTGCCAGCAGCTTTCAGGGACGAACTGAAGCTTTCTTT; CDR3aa: CASSFQGRTEAFF
v_gene: TRBV12-1; abundance: NA; j_gene: TRBJ2-7; d_gene: NA; CDR3nt: TGTGCCAGCAGCTACCCGGTTGGGCTAGCGGGAGCAGAGGATTGGTACGAGCAGTACTTC; CDR3aa: CASSYPVGLAGAEDWYEQYF
v_gene: TRBV19; abundance: few; j_gene: TRBJ1-2; d_gene: TRBD1; CDR3nt: TGTGCCAGTAGTATCCGACAGGGAGGGATCTATGGCTACACCTTC; CDR3aa: CASSIRQGGIYGYTF
v_gene: TRBV2; abundance: NA; j_gene: TRBJ1-5; d_gene: NA; CDR3nt: TGTGCCAGCAGTGAAGCGCGCCCCCATCAGCCCCAGCATTTT; CDR3aa: CASSEARPHQPQHF
v_gene: TRBV28; abundance: NA; j_gene: TRBJ2-7; d_gene: NA; CDR3nt: TGTGCCAGCAGTTTAATACAGGTGTACGAGCAGTACTTC; CDR3aa: CASSLIQVYEQYF
v_gene: TRBV3-1/TRBV3-2; abundance: NA; j_gene: TRBJ2-7; d_gene: TRBD1; CDR3nt: TGTGCCAGCAGCCCGACCACAGGGGGCGAGCAGTACTTC; CDR3aa: CASSPTTGGEQYF
v_gene: TRBV6-5; abundance: NA; j_gene: TRBJ2-3; d_gene: NA; CDR3nt: TGTGCCAGCGCCCGGGGCACAGATACGCAGTATTTT; CDR3aa: CASARGTDTQYF
v_gene: TRBV7-7; abundance: NA; j_gene: TRBJ2-1; d_gene: NA; CDR3nt: TGTGCCAGCAGCCCCATCATGGACTCCTACAATGAGCAGTTCTTC; CDR3aa: CASSPIMDSYNEQFF
v_gene: TRBV12-3/TRBV12-4; abundance: once; j_gene: TRBJ1-1; d_gene: NA; CDR3nt: TGTGCCAGCAGTTTCCAGAACACTGAAGCTTTCTTT; CDR3aa: CASSFQNTEAFF
v_gene: TRBV18; abundance: NA; j_gene: TRBJ1-1; d_gene: NA; CDR3nt: TGTGCCAGCTCACCAGAGGCGAGGGAGGAGGCTTTCTTT; CDR3aa: CASSPEAREEAFF
v_gene: TRBV19; abundance: once; j_gene: TRBJ2-7; d_gene: TRBD2; CDR3nt: TGTGCCAGTAGTATTCAATCGGCTAGCGGATACGAGCAGTACTTC; CDR3aa: CASSIQSASGYEQYF
v_gene: TRBV18; abundance: once; j_gene: TRBJ2-7; d_gene: NA; CDR3nt: TGTGCCAGCTCACCCAGGACGCCGGCCGACTCCTACGAGCAGTACTTC; CDR3aa: CASSPRTPADSYEQYF
v_gene: TRBV7-9; abundance: once; j_gene: TRBJ2-3; d_gene: TRBD2; CDR3nt: TGTGCCAGCAGCCCACCGGGACTAGCGGGCACAGATACGCAGTATTTT; CDR3aa: CASSPPGLAGTDTQYF
v_gene: TRBV14; abundance: NA; j_gene: TRBJ2-5; d_gene: NA; CDR3nt: TGTGCCAGCAGCCCCCTCGCAGGGTCGGGAGAGACCCAGTACTTC; CDR3aa: CASSPLAGSGETQYF
v_gene: TRBV7-9; abundance: NA; j_gene: TRBJ1-6; d_gene: TRBD1; CDR3nt: TGTGCCAGCAGCCCTTGGATAGGGACAGGGTATAATTCACCCCTCCACTTT; CDR3aa: CASSPWIGTGYNSPLHF
v_gene: TRBV18; abundance: few; j_gene: TRBJ1-1; d_gene: TRBD1; CDR3nt: TGTGCCAGCTCTCCGGGACAGGGGACCTCTGAAGCTTTCTTT; CDR3aa: CASSPGQGTSEAFF
v_gene: TRBV19; abundance: NA; j_gene: TRBJ2-7; d_gene: NA; CDR3nt: TGTGCCAGTAGTCCGACATCCGGCGGGCAGTACTTC; CDR3aa: CASSPTSGGQYF
v_gene: TRBV12-3/TRBV12-4; abundance: NA; j_gene: TRBJ1-5; d_gene: NA; CDR3nt: TGTGCCAGCATGAGGGGTCAGGCGCCCCAGCATTTT; CDR3aa: CASMRGQAPQHF
v_gene: TRBV9; abundance: NA; j_gene: TRBJ2-5; d_gene: NA; CDR3nt: TGTGCCAGCAGCGTAGTTGCCGGGCGCGGGGAGACCCAGTACTTC; CDR3aa: CASSVVAGRGETQYF
v_gene: TRBV27; abundance: NA; j_gene: TRBJ1-5; d_gene: NA; CDR3nt: TGTGCCAGCAGTAGATCGGGGAATCAGCCCCAGCATTTT; CDR3aa: CASSRSGNQPQHF
v_gene: TRBV11-1; abundance: once; j_gene: TRBJ2-5; d_gene: TRBD1; CDR3nt: TGTGCCAGCAGCCCTCCGGGACAGGGACTCTCAGAGACCCAGTACTTC; CDR3aa: CASSPPGQGLSETQYF